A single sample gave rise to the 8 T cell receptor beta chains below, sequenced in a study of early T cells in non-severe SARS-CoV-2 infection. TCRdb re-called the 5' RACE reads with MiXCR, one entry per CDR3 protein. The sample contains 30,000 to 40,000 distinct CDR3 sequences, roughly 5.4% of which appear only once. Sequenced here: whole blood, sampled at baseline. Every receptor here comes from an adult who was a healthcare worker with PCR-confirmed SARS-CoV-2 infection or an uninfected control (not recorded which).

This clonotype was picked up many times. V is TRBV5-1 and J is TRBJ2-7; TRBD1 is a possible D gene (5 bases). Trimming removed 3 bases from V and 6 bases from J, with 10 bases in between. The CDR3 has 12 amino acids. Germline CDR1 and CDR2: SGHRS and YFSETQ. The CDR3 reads CASSYGQGEQYF. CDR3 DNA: TGCGCCAGCAGCTACGGGCAGGGCGAGCAGTACTTC.

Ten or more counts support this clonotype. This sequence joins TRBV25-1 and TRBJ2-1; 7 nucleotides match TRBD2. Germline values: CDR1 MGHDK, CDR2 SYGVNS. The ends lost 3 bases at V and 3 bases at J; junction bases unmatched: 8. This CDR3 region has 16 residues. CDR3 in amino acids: CASSEVRPSGYNEQFF. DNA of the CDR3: TGTGCCAGCAGTGAGGTGAGGCCTAGCGGCTACAATGAGCAGTTCTTC. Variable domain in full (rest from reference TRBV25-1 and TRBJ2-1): EADIYQTPRYLVIGTGKKITLECSQTMGHDKMYWYQQDPGMELHLIHYSYGVNSTEKGDLSSESTVSRIRTEHFPLTLESARPSHTSQYLCASSEVRPSGYNEQFFGPGTRLTVL.

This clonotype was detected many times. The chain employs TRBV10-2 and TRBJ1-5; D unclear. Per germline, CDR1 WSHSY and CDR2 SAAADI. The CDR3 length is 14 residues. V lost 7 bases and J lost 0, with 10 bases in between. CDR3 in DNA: TGCGCCAGCACAACGGAAAATAGCAATCAGCCCCAGCATTTT. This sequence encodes CASTTENSNQPQHF.

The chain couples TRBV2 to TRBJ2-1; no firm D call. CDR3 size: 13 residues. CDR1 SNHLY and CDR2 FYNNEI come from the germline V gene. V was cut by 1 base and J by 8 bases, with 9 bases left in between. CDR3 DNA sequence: TGTGCCAGCAGTGAAGGACCTGGCGATGAGCAGTTCTTC. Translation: CASSEGPGDEQFF.

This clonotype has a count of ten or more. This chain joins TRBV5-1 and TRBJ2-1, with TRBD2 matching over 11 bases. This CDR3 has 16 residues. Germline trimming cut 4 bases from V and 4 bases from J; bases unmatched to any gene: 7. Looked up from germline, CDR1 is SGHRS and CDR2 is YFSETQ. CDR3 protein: CASSRPGTSGYNEQFF. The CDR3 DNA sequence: TGCGCCAGCAGCCGCCCGGGGACTAGCGGTTACAATGAGCAGTTCTTC.

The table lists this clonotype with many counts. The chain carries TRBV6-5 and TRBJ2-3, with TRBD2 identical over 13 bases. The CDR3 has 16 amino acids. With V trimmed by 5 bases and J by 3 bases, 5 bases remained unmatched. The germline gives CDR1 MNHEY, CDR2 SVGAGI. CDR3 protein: CASSLLAGGSTDTQYF. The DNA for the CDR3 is TGTGCCAGCAGTCTACTAGCGGGAGGGTCAACAGATACGCAGTATTTT.

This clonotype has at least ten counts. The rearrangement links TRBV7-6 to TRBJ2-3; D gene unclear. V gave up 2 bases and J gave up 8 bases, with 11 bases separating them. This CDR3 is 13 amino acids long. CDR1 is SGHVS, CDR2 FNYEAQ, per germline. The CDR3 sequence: CASSLTPTATQYF. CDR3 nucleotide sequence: TGTGCCAGCAGCTTAACCCCCACGGCTACGCAGTATTTT. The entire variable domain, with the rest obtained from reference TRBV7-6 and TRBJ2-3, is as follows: GAGVSQSPRYKVTKRGQDVALRCDPISGHVSLYWYRQALGQGPEFLTYFNYEAQQDKSGLPNDRFSAERPEGSISTLTIQRTEQRDSAMYRCASSLTPTATQYFGPGTRLTVL.

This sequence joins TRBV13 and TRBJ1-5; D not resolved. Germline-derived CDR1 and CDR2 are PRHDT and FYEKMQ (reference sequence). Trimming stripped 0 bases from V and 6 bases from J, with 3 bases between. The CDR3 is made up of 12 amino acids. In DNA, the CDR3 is TGTGCCAGCAGCTTAGGTACTCAGCCCCAGCATTTT. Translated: CASSLGTQPQHF.